Following are 13 T cell receptor beta chains from one sample sequenced in a study of T-cell memory formation after mild COVID-19. MiXCR, run by TCRdb on the 5' RACE reads, gives a single entry per CDR3 protein. The data contain over 350,000 distinct CDR3 sequences, around 24% of them singletons. Sequencing was carried out using PBMCs or a T cell subset sorted from them (not recorded which). These receptors were collected from an adult woman who had mild COVID-19 (a few samples of this study predate the infection). Cell type and time point are not known.

This clonotype was recorded once. The genes are TRBV7-9 and TRBJ1-2; maybe TRBD1 (6 bases). The CDR3 is made up of 20 amino acids. Deletions cut 4 bases from V and 0 bases from J, with 27 bases between. CDR1 is SEHNR, CDR2 FQNEAQ, per germline (reference sequence). The CDR3 is CASSSPVSTGNLGANYGYTF. In nucleotides, the CDR3 is TGTGCCAGCAGCTCACCCGTTTCAACAGGGAACTTGGGGGCTAACTATGGCTACACCTTC. The full variable domain, completed using reference TRBV7-9 and TRBJ1-2, is DTGVSQNPRHKITKRGQNVTFRCDPISEHNRLYWYRQTLGQGPEFLTYFQNEAQLEKSRLLSDRFSAERPKGSFSTLEIQRTEQGDSAMYLCASSSPVSTGNLGANYGYTFGSGTRLTVV.

This chain links TRBV9 with TRBJ2-2, with 9 bases fitting TRBD2. With 4 bases clipped from V and 4 bases from J, the junction kept 8 bases outside the gene matches. Germline CDR1 is SGDLS and CDR2 is YYNGEE. The CDR3 sequence is 16 residues long. Written as DNA, the CDR3 is TGTGCCAGCAGCCAGAGGCTAGCGGGATTCACCGGGGAGCTGTTTTTT. Its translation: CASSQRLAGFTGELFF.

This clonotype occurred a few times. The rearrangement links TRBV11-2 to TRBJ2-7; TRBD2 agrees at 10 bases. After removal of 5 bases from V and 0 bases from J, the junction contained 4 bases not matched to a gene. The CDR3 sequence is 15 residues long. Germline V lookup: CDR1 SGHAT, CDR2 FQNNGV. CDR3 in amino acids: CASSQLAGPSYEQYF. CDR3 coding DNA: TGTGCCAGCAGCCAACTAGCGGGGCCCTCCTACGAGCAGTACTTC.

J is TRBJ2-1 and V is TRBV7-3, with 16 bases matching TRBD2. Germline V CDR1 and CDR2: SGHTA, FQGTGA. The CDR3 runs to 15 residues. With V trimmed by 5 bases and J by 12 bases, 7 bases remained unmatched. The CDR3 region has the DNA TGTGCCAGCAGCCCTGGGACTAGCGGGAGGGCCCCGCAGTTCTTC. Encoded protein: CASSPGTSGRAPQFF.

This clonotype occurred a few times. The chain carries TRBV6-1 and TRBJ1-5, with unresolved D. Trimming took off 4 bases at V and 4 bases at J, with 8 bases between the two ends. The CDR3 consists of 13 residues. Germline V CDR1 and CDR2: MNHNS, SASEGT. This CDR3 is CASSVDGNQPQHF. The DNA of the CDR3 is TGTGCCAGCAGTGTGGACGGAAATCAGCCCCAGCATTTT.

The chain recombines TRBV4-1 with TRBJ1-1, with D perhaps matching TRBD1 (6 bases). The germline CDR1 and CDR2 sequences are MGHRA and YSYEKL. The CDR3 is 15 residues long. The V end lost 4 bases, the J end lost 2 bases, and 14 bases lay between the germline ends. The CDR3 loop is CASSRLGGANTEAFF. The CDR3 bases are TGCGCCAGCAGCCGACTAGGGGGGGCAAACACTGAAGCTTTCTTT.

This clonotype was counted between two and nine times. This rearrangement joins TRBV24-1 to TRBJ1-1, with a weak D call TRBD1 (6 bases). CDR1 and CDR2 from the germline V gene are KGHDR and SFDVKD. The V and J ends lost 5 bases and 1 base respectively, with 7 bases between them. The CDR3 totals 13 residues. The CDR3 DNA sequence: TGTGCCACCAGTGGACAGGCGAACACTGAAGCTTTCTTT. It encodes CATSGQANTEAFF.

The chain couples TRBV25-1 to TRBJ1-1; possibly TRBD1 for D (5 bases). This CDR3 region has 11 residues. Germline V gene data show CDR1 as MGHDK and CDR2 as SYGVNS. Trimming took 6 bases from V and 7 from J, leaving 9 bases between them. The CDR3: CASSPGREAFF. CDR3 nucleotide sequence: TGTGCCAGCAGCCCGGGACGTGAAGCTTTCTTT. Together with reference TRBV25-1 and TRBJ1-1, the CDR3 gives the full variable domain: EADIYQTPRYLVIGTGKKITLECSQTMGHDKMYWYQQDPGMELHLIHYSYGVNSTEKGDLSSESTVSRIRTEHFPLTLESARPSHTSQYLCASSPGREAFFGQGTRLTVV.

This clonotype was picked up a small number of times. CDR3 in DNA: TGCGCCAGCAGCTCCCTATCTCGAGGGGCCCATAGCAATCAGCCCCAGCATTTT. Translated, it gives CASSSLSRGAHSNQPQHF. The chain joins TRBV5-1 to TRBJ1-5; a weak D match, TRBD1 (5 bases). V shed 3 bases and J shed 0 bases, with 19 bases lying between them. This CDR3 comprises 18 residues. The V gene's germline CDR1 is SGHRS and CDR2 YFSETQ.

The genes are TRBV29-1 and TRBJ2-1, with D possibly TRBD2 on 6 matching bases. This CDR3 is 12 amino acids long. V gave up 8 bases and J gave up 4 bases, with 12 bases separating them. Germline V lookup: CDR1 SQVTM, CDR2 ANQGSEA. The CDR3 protein is CSSGTSYNEQFF. CDR3 sequence (DNA): TGCAGCTCTGGGACTTCTTACAATGAGCAGTTCTTC.

V and J are TRBV5-4 and TRBJ2-7, with no clear D. The CDR3 is made up of 15 amino acids. CDR1 SGHNT and CDR2 YYREEE come from the germline V gene (reference sequence). Deletions cut 0 bases from V and 0 bases from J, with 10 bases between. CDR3 loop: CASSLASRSSYEQYF. CDR3 DNA sequence: TGTGCCAGCAGCTTGGCGTCGAGGAGCTCCTACGAGCAGTACTTC.

The DNA for the CDR3 is TGTGCCATCAGTGAGTACACGGGAACACAAGAGACCCAGTACTTC. This translates into CAISEYTGTQETQYF. This chain joins TRBV10-3 and TRBJ2-5; maybe TRBD2 (5 bases). Germline loops: CDR1 ENHRY, CDR2 SYGVKD. This CDR3 region has 15 residues. V was pared by 1 base and J by 2 bases, with 11 bases between.

The V call is TRBV6-1, the J call TRBJ1-2, with D possibly being TRBD1 (5 bases). Looked up from germline, CDR1 is MNHNS and CDR2 is SASEGT. The CDR3 contains 17 residues. V shed 0 bases and J shed 5 bases, with 19 bases lying between them. This CDR3 is CASSEAPTAPFTYGYTF. The DNA for the CDR3 is TGTGCCAGCAGTGAAGCACCGACAGCTCCATTCACTTATGGCTACACCTTC.